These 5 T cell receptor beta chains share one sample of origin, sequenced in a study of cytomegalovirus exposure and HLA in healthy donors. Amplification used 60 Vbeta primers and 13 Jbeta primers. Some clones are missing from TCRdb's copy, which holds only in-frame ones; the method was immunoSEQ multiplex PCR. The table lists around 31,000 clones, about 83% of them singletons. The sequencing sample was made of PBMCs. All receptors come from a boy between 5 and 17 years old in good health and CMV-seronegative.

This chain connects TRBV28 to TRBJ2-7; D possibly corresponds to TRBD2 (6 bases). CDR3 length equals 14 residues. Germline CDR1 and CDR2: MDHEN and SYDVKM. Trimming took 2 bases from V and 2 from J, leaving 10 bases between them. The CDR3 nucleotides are TGTGCCAGCAGTTTACTTGGGGGGACCTACGAGCAGTACTTC. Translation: CASSLLGGTYEQYF.

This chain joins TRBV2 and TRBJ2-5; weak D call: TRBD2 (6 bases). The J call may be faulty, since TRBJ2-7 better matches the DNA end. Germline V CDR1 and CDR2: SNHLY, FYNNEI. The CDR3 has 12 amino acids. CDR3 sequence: CASIAEPYEQYF. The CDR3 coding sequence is TGTGCCAGCATAGCGGAACCCTACGAGCAGTACTTC.

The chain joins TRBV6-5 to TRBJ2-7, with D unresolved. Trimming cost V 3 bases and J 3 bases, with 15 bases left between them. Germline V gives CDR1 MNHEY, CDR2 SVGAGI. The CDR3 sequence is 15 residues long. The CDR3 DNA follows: TGTGCCAGCAGTTATTCCAGCACGGAGAACTACGAGCAGTACTTC. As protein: CASSYSSTENYEQYF.

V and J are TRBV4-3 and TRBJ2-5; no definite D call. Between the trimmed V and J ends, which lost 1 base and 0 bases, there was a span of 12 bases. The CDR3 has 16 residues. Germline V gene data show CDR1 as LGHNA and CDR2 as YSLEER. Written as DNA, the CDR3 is TGCGCCAGCAGCCAAGGCGCTTCACTGGACCAAGAGACCCAGTACTTC. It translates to CASSQGASLDQETQYF.

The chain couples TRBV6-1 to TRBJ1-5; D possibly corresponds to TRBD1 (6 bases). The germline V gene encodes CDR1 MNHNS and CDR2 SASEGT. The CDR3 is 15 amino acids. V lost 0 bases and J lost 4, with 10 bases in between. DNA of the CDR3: TGTGCCAGCAGTGAAGCGGACAGCCGGAATCAGCCCCAGCATTTT. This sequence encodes CASSEADSRNQPQHF.